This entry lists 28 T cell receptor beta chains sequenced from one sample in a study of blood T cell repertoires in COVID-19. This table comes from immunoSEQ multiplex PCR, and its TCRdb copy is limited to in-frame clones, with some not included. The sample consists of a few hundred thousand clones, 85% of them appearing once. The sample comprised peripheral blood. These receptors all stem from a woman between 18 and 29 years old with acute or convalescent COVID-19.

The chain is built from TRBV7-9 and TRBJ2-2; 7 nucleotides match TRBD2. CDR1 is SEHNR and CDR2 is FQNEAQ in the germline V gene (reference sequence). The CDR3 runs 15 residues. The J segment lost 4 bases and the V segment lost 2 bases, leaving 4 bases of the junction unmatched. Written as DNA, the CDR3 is TGTGCCAGCAGCTTATCAACGGGAGGCACCGGGGAGCTGTTTTTT. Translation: CASSLSTGGTGELFF.

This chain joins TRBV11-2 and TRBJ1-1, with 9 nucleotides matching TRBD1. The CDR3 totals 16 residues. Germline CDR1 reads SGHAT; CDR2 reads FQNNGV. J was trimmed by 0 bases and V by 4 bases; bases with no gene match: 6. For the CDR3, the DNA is TGTGCCAGCAGCTCCTGGACAGGGGCGATGAACACTGAAGCTTTCTTT. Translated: CASSSWTGAMNTEAFF.

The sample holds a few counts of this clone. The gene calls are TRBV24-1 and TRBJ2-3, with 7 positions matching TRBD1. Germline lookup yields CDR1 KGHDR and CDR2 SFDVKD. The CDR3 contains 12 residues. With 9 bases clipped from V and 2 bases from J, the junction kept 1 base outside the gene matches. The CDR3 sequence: CATGTDTDTQYF. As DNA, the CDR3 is TGTGCCACCGGGACAGACACAGATACGCAGTATTTT.

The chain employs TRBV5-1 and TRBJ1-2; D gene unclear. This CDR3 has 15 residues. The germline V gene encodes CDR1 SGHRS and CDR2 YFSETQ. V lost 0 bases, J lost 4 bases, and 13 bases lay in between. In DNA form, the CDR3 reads TGCGCCAGCAGCTTGGGGTTACCAGGCATCTATGGCTACACCTTC. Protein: CASSLGLPGIYGYTF.

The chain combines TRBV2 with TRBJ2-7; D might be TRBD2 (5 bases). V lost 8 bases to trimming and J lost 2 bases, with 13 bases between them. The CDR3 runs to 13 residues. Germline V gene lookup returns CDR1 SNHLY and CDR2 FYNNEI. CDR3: CASDPADPYEQYF. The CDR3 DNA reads TGTGCCAGCGATCCAGCGGACCCCTACGAGCAGTACTTC. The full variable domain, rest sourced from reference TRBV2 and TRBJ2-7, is EPEVTQTPSHQVTQMGQEVILRCVPISNHLYFYWYRQILGQKVEFLVSFYNNEISEKSEIFDDQFSVERPDGSNFTLKIRSTKLEDSAMYFCASDPADPYEQYFGPGTRLTVT.

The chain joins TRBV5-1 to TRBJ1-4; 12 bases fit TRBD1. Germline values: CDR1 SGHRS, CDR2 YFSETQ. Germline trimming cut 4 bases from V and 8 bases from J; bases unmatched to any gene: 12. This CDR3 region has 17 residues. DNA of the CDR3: TGCGCCAGCAGCCAAGGGACAGGGGGCGTCTTCGGCGAAAAACTGTTTTTT. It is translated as CASSQGTGGVFGEKLFF.

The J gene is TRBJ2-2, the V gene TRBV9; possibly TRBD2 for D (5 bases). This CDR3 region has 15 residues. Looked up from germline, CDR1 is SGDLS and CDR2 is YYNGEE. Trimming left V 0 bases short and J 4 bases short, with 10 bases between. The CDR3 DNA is TGTGCCAGCAGCGTAGGGGAGTTCGGCACCGGGGAGCTGTTTTTT. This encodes CASSVGEFGTGELFF. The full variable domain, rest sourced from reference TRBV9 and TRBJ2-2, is DSGVTQTPKHLITATGQRVTLRCSPRSGDLSVYWYQQSLDQGLQFLIQYYNGEERAKGNILERFSAQQFPDLHSELNLSSLELGDSALYFCASSVGEFGTGELFFGEGSRLTVL.

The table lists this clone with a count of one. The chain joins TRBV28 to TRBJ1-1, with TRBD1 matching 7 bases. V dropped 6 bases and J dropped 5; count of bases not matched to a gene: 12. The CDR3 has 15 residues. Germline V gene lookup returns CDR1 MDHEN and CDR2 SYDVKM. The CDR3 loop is CASRGLTGKGTEAFF. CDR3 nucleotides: TGTGCCAGCAGGGGTCTGACAGGGAAGGGAACTGAAGCTTTCTTT.

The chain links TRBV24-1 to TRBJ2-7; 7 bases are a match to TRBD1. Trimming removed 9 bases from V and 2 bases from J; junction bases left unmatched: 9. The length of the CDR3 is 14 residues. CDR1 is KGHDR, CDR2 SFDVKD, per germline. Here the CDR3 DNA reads TGTGCCACCGAGGAGTGGGACAGACCCTACGAGCAGTACTTC. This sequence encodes CATEEWDRPYEQYF.

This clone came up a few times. The DNA of the CDR3 is TGTGCCAGTAGTATACCCGGGAGGAAGGGAGATACGCAGTATTTT. Protein product: CASSIPGRKGDTQYF. The chain joins TRBV19 to TRBJ2-3, with 7 bases matching TRBD2. The V gene end was trimmed by 2 bases and the J gene end by 5 bases; junction bases not matched to a gene: 7. The CDR3 runs to 15 residues. Germline CDR1 is LNHDA and CDR2 is SQIVND (reference sequence).

The CDR3: CASNRVGGNTEAFF. CDR3 bases: TGTGCCAGCAATCGGGTGGGAGGGAACACTGAAGCTTTCTTT. The rearrangement links TRBV9 to TRBJ1-1; D is unclear. Germline V gene lookup returns CDR1 SGDLS and CDR2 YYNGEE. CDR3 size: 14 residues. The ends were cut back, 6 bases at V and 1 base at J, with 13 bases in the middle.

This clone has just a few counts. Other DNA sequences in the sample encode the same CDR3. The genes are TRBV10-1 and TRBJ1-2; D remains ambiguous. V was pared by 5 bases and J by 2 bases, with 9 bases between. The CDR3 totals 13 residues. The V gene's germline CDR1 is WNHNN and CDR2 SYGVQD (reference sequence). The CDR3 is CASSLGENYGYTF. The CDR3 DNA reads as TGCGCCAGCAGTTTAGGAGAGAACTATGGCTACACCTTC.

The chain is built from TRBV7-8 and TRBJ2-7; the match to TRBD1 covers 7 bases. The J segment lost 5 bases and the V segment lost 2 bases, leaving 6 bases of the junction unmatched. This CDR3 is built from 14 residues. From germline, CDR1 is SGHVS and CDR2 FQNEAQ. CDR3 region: CASSLKGTAHEQYF. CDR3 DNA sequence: TGTGCCAGCAGCTTAAAGGGGACAGCACACGAGCAGTACTTC.

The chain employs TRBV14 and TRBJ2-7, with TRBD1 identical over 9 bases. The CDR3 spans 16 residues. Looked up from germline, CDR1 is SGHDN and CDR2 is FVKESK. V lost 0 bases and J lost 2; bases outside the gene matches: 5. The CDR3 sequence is CASSQDRRTGAYEQYF. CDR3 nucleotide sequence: TGTGCCAGCAGCCAAGATCGGCGGACAGGGGCCTACGAGCAGTACTTC.

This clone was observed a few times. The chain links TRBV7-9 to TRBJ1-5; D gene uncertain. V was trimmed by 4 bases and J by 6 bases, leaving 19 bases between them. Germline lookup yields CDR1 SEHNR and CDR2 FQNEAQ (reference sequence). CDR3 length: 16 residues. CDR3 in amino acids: CASSSNPPGVGQPQHF. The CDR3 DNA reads TGTGCCAGCAGCTCCAATCCCCCGGGAGTGGGTCAGCCCCAGCATTTT. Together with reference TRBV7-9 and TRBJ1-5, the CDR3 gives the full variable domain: DTGVSQNPRHKITKRGQNVTFRCDPISEHNRLYWYRQTLGQGPEFLTYFQNEAQLEKSRLLSDRFSAERPKGSFSTLEIQRTEQGDSAMYLCASSSNPPGVGQPQHFGDGTRLSIL.

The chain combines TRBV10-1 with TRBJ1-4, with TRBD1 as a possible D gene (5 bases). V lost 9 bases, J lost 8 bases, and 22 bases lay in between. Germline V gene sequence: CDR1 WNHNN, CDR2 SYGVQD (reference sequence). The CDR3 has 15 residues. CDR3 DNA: TGCGCCAGGGAGGGGCTAGGGGCCCGCCTAGAAAAACTGTTTTTT. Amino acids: CAREGLGARLEKLFF.

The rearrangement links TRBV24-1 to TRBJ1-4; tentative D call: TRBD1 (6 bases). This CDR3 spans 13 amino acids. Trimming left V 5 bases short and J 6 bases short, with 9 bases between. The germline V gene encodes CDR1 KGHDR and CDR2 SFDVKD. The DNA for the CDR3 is TGTGCCACCAGTGGGGGGGGCGATGAAAAACTGTTTTTT. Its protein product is CATSGGGDEKLFF.

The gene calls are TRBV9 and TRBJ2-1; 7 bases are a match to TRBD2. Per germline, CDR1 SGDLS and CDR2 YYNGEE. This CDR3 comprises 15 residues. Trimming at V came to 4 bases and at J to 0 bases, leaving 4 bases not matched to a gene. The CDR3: CASSPSGNSYNEQFF. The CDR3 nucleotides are TGTGCCAGCAGCCCTAGCGGCAACTCCTACAATGAGCAGTTCTTC.

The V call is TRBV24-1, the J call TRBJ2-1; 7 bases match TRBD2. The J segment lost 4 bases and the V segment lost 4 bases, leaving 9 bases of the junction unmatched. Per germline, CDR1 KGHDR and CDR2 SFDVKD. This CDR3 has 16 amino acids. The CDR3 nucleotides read TGTGCCACCAGTGACTCCCTAGCGGAACATTACAATGAGCAGTTCTTC. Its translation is CATSDSLAEHYNEQFF.

This CDR3 reads CASSRQKEYNEQFF. DNA for the CDR3: TGTGCCAGCAGTCGACAGAAGGAATACAATGAGCAGTTCTTC. The rearrangement uses TRBV19 and TRBJ2-1; D may be TRBD1 (5 bases). V lost 9 bases and J 4 bases, leaving 16 bases between the germline ends. Germline loops: CDR1 LNHDA, CDR2 SQIVND (reference sequence). This CDR3 has 14 amino acids.

This chain's CDR3 is CASSSNGGLGYTF. In DNA, the CDR3 is TGTGCCAGCAGCTCTAACGGGGGTCTAGGCTACACCTTC. The chain recombines TRBV12-3 or TRBV12-4 with TRBJ1-2, with D possibly TRBD1 on 5 matching bases. This CDR3 is built from 13 residues. V lost 6 bases and J 8 bases, leaving 16 bases between the germline ends.

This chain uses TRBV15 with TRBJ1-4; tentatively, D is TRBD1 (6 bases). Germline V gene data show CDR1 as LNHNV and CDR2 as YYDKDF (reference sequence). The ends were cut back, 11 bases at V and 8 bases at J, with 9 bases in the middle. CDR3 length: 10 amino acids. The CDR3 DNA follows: TGTGCCGCGAGGGGGGAAAAACTGTTTTTT. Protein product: CAARGEKLFF.

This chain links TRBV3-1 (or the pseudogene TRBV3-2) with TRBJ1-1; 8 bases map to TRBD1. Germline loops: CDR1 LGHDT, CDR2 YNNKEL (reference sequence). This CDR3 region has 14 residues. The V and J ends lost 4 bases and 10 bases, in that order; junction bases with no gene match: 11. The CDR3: CASSLAGQGLRAFF. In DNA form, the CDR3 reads TGTGCCAGCAGCCTCGCCGGACAGGGTTTGAGAGCTTTCTTT.

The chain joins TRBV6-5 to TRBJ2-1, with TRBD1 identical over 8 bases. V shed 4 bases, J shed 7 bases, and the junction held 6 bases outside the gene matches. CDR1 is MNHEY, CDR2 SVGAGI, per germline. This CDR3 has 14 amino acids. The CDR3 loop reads CASSSGQVMNEQFF. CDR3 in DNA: TGTGCCAGCAGTTCGGGACAGGTAATGAATGAGCAGTTCTTC.

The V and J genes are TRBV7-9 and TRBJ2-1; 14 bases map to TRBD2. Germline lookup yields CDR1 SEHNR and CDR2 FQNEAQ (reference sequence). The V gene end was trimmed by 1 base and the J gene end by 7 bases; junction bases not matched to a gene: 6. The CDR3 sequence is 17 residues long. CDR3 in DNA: TGTGCCAGCAGCTTAGGGACTAGCGGGAGGTCAGGGAATGAGCAGTTCTTC. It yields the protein CASSLGTSGRSGNEQFF.

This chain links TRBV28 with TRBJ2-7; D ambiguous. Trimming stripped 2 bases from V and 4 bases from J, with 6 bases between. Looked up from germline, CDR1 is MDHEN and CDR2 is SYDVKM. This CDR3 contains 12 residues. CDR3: CASSLILYEQYF. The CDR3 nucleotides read TGTGCCAGCAGTTTAATACTTTACGAGCAGTACTTC.

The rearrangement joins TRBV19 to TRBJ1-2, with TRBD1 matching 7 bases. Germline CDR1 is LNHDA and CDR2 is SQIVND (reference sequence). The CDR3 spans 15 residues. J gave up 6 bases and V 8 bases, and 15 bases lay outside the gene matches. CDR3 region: CASPPPREGADGYTF. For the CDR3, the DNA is TGTGCCAGTCCCCCCCCTCGGGAGGGGGCAGATGGCTACACCTTC. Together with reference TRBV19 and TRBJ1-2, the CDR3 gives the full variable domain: DGGITQSPKYLFRKEGQNVTLSCEQNLNHDAMYWYRQDPGQGLRLIYYSQIVNDFQKGDIAEGYSVSREKKESFPLTVTSAQKNPTAFYLCASPPPREGADGYTFGSGTRLTVV.

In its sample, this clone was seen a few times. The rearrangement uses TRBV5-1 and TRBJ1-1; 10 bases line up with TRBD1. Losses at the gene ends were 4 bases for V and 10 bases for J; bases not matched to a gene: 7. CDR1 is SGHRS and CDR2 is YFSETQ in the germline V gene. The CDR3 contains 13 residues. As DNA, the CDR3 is TGCGCCAGCAGCCCAGCTGGACAGGGGGGAGCTTTCTTT. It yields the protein CASSPAGQGGAFF.